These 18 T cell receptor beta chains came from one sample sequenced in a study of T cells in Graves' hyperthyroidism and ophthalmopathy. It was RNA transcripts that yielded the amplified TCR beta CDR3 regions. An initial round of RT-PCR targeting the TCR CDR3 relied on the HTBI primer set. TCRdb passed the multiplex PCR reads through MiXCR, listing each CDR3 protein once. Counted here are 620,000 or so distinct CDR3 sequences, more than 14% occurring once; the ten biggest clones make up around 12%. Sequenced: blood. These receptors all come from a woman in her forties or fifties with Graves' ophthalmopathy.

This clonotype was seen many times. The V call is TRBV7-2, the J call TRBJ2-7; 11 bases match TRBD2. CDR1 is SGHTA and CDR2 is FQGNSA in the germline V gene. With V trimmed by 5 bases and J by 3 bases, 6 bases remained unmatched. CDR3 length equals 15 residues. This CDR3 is CASSGGSGRVYEQYF. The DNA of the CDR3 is TGTGCCAGCAGCGGAGGTAGCGGGAGGGTCTACGAGCAGTACTTC.

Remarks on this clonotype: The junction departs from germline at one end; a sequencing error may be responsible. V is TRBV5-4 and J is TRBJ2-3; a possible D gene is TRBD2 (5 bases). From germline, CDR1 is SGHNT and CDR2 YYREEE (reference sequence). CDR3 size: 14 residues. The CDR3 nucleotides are TGTGCCAGCAGCTTAGGGAGAAGCACAGATGCGCAGTATTTT. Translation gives CASSLGRSTDAQYF. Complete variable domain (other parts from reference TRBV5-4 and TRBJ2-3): ETGVTQSPTHLIKTRGQQVTLRCSSQSGHNTVSWYQQALGQGPQFIFQYYREEENGRGNFPPRFSGLQFPNYSSELNVNALELDDSALYLCASSLGRSTDAQYFGPGTRLTVL.

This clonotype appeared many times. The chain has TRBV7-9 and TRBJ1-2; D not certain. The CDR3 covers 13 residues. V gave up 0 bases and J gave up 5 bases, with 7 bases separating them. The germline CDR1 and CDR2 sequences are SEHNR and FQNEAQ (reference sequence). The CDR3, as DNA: TGTGCCAGCAGCTTAGCGCTCGTTTATGGCTACACCTTC. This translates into CASSLALVYGYTF.

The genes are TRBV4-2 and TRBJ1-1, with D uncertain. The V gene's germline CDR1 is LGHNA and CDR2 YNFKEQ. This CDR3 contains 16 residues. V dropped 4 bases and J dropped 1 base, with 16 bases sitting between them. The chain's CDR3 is CASSPRPDPKNTEAFF. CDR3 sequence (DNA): TGTGCCAGCAGCCCACGGCCTGACCCGAAGAACACTGAAGCTTTCTTT.

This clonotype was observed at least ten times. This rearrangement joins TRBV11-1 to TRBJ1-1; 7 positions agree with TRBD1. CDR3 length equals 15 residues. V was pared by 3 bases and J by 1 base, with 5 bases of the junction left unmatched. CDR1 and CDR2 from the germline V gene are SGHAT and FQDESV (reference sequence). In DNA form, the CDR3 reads TGTGCCAGCAGCTTCAGACAGGGCCCGAACACTGAAGCTTTCTTT. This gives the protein CASSFRQGPNTEAFF.

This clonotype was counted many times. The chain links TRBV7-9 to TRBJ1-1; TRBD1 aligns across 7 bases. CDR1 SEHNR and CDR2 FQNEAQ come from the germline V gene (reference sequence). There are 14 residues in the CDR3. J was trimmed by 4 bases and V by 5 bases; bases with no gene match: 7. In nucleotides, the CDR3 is TGTGCCAGCAGCCCAGGGGGGGGTGCCACTGAAGCTTTCTTT. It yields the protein CASSPGGGATEAFF.

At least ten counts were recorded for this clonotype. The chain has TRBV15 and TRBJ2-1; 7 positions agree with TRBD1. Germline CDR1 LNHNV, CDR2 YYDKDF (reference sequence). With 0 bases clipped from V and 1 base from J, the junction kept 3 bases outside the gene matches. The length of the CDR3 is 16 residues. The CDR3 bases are TGTGCCACCAGCAGAGATGCCAGGGGGTCCTACAATGAGCAGTTCTTC. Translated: CATSRDARGSYNEQFF.

CDR3 amino acids: CSVERAGNEQFF. The CDR3 DNA is TGCAGCGTTGAGAGGGCAGGTAATGAGCAGTTCTTC. The chain carries TRBV29-1 and TRBJ2-1, with D tentatively TRBD2 (5 bases). V lost 3 bases and J lost 7, with 10 bases in between. Germline V lookup: CDR1 SQVTM, CDR2 ANQGSEA. The CDR3 runs to 12 residues.

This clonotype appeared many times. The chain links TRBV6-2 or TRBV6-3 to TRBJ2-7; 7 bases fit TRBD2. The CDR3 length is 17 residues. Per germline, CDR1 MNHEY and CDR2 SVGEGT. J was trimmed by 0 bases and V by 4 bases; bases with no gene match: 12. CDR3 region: CASSSQISGSYSYEQYF. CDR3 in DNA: TGTGCCAGCAGTTCGCAGATTAGCGGGTCCTACTCCTACGAGCAGTACTTC.

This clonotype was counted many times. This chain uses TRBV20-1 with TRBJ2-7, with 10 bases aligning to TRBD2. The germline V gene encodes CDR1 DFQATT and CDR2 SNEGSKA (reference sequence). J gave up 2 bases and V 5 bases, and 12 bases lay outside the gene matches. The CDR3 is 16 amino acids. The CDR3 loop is CSASPPGLASTYEQYF. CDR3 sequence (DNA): TGCAGTGCTTCCCCTCCGGGACTAGCGAGCACCTACGAGCAGTACTTC.

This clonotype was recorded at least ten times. The CDR3 spells CASSPGGLAGPYNEQFF. CDR3 DNA sequence: TGTGCCAGCAGCCCTGGTGGACTAGCGGGGCCCTACAATGAGCAGTTCTTC. The chain combines TRBV28 with TRBJ2-1, with 12 bases fitting TRBD2. CDR1 MDHEN and CDR2 SYDVKM come from the germline V gene. This CDR3 has 17 amino acids. The V segment lost 6 bases and the J segment 2 bases; nucleotides outside the gene matches: 8.

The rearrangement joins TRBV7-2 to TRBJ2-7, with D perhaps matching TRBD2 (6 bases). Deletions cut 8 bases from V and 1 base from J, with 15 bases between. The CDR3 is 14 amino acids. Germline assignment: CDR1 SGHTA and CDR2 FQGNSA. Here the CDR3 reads CASSWRDGSYEQYF. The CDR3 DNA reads TGTGCCAGCTCCTGGAGGGACGGATCCTACGAGCAGTACTTC.

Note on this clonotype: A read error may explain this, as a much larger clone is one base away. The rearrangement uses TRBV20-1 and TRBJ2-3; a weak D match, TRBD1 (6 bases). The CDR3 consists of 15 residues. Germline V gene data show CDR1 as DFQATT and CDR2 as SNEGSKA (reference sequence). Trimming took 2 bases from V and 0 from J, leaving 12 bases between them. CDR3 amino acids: CSARRTVRSTDTQYF. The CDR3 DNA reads TGCAGTGCTAGACGGACAGTCCGAAGCACAGATACGCAGTATTTT.

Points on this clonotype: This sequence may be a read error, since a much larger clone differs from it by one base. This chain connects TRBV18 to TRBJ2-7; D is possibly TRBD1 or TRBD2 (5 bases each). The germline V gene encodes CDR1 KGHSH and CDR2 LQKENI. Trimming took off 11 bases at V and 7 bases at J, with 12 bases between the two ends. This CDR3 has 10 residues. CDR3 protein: CARAWGEQYF. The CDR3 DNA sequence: TGTGCCCGGGCCTGGGGGGAGCAGTACTTC.

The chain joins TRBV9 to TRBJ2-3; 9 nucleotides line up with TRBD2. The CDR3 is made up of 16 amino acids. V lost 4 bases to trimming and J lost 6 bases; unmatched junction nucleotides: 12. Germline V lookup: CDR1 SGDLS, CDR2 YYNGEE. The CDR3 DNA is TGTGCCAGCAGCCTCGGGACCGGGACTAGCCGTGATACGCAGTATTTT. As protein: CASSLGTGTSRDTQYF.

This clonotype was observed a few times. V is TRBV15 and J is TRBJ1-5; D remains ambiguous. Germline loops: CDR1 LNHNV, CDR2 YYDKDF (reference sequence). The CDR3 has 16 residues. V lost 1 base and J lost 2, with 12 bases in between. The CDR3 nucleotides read TGTGCCACCAGCAGAGTGGGAGGGATCGGCAATCAGCCCCAGCATTTT. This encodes CATSRVGGIGNQPQHF.

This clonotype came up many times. The CDR3 here is CSARDAHATAGINYEQYF. CDR3 coding DNA: TGCAGTGCTAGAGATGCACACGCGACAGCTGGAATAAACTACGAGCAGTACTTC. The genes are TRBV20-1 and TRBJ2-7, with a tentative D call TRBD1 (5 bases). Germline V gives CDR1 DFQATT, CDR2 SNEGSKA (reference sequence). This CDR3 has 18 residues. Trimming shortened V by 0 bases and J by 3 bases, and 24 bases separated the two germline ends.

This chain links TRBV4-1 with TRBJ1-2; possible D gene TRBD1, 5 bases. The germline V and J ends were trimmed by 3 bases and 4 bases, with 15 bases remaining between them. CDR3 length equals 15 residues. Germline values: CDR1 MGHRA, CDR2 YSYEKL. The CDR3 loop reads CASSHPPGRVYGYTF. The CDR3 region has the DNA TGCGCCAGCAGCCACCCCCCGGGACGGGTCTATGGCTACACCTTC.